These 24 T cell receptor beta chains were all obtained from the same sample, sequenced in a study of OX40 agonist ivuxolimab in advanced cancers. The library was prepared using the immunoSEQ multiplex PCR assay. The clones in this table, taken by TCRdb from immuneACCESS, are in-frame only. Not every clone is retained; where verified, under half of the shortfall comes from an unresolved V gene, and the cause of the rest is unknown. The sample table holds roughly 71,000 clones, of which around 88% were seen once. The top ten hold just over 0.55% of the sample. Sequences were derived from CD4+ or CD8+ T cells sorted from blood, sampled in a trial of the OX40 agonist ivuxolimab. The receptors stem from an adult with an advanced solid tumor such as melanoma, head and neck, liver or kidney cancer.

V usage is TRBV29-1 and J usage is TRBJ2-3; TRBD1 matches 9 bases. In germline, CDR1 is SQVTM, CDR2 ANQGSEA. The trim removed 4 bases at V and 5 bases at J, leaving 1 base unmatched. The CDR3 is made up of 12 amino acids. CDR3 DNA sequence: TGCAGCGTTGGGACAGGGGAAGATACGCAGTATTTT. Its protein product is CSVGTGEDTQYF.

V and J are TRBV9 and TRBJ2-1; tentative D call: TRBD1 (6 bases). This CDR3 is built from 13 residues. V lost 4 bases and J 10 bases, leaving 15 bases between the germline ends. In germline, CDR1 is SGDLS, CDR2 YYNGEE. Written as DNA, the CDR3 is TGTGCCAGCAGCCCTCTCGAAGGGGGAGAGCAGTTCTTC. Amino acids: CASSPLEGGEQFF.

The chain employs TRBV6-4 and TRBJ2-3; tentatively, D is TRBD1 or TRBD2 (5 bases each). The germline V gene has CDR1 MRHNA and CDR2 SNTAGT. The CDR3 is 15 residues long. Trimming took off 6 bases at V and 2 bases at J, with 15 bases between the two ends. The CDR3 sequence: CASSQGAGPTDTQYF. CDR3 sequence (DNA): TGTGCCAGCAGCCAGGGTGCGGGTCCCACAGATACGCAGTATTTT.

The CDR3 DNA reads as TGTGCCAGCTCACCAAACAGATACATGAACACTGAAGCTTTCTTT. It yields the protein CASSPNRYMNTEAFF. The chain couples TRBV18 to TRBJ1-1, with D uncertain. CDR3 size: 15 residues. Trimming stripped 2 bases from V and 0 bases from J, with 10 bases between. The germline CDR1 and CDR2 sequences are KGHSH and LQKENI.

The chain is built from TRBV10-1 and TRBJ2-3, with unresolved D. Germline CDR1 and CDR2: WNHNN and SYGVQD (reference sequence). This CDR3 region has 12 residues. V shed 4 bases and J shed 5 bases, with 7 bases lying between them. This CDR3 reads CASSAGGDTQYF. CDR3 nucleotides: TGCGCCAGCAGTGCGGGTGGAGATACGCAGTATTTT.

The CDR3 DNA follows: TGTGCCAGCAGCTTGGCCTTTCGCAATGAGCAGTTCTTC. Protein sequence: CASSLAFRNEQFF. The V call is TRBV11-2, the J call TRBJ2-1; D unresolved. Germline-derived CDR1 and CDR2 are SGHAT and FQNNGV. The CDR3 contains 13 residues. Trimming left V 3 bases short and J 6 bases short, with 9 bases between. Together with reference TRBV11-2 and TRBJ2-1, the CDR3 gives the full variable domain: EAGVAQSPRYKIIEKRQSVAFWCNPISGHATLYWYQQILGQGPKLLIQFQNNGVVDDSQLPKDRFSAERLKGVDSTLKIQPAKLEDSAVYLCASSLAFRNEQFFGPGTRLTVL.

The rearrangement links TRBV28 to TRBJ2-2; D possibly corresponds to TRBD2 (5 bases). CDR1 is MDHEN, CDR2 SYDVKM, per germline. Trimming shortened V by 10 bases and J by 1 base, and 7 bases separated the two germline ends. The CDR3 has 12 amino acids. The CDR3 DNA reads as TGTGCCACCGGGGAGAACACCGGGGAGCTGTTTTTT. This encodes CATGENTGELFF.

The rearrangement uses TRBV18 and TRBJ1-1; no firm D call. V was clipped by 0 bases and J by 1 base, with 6 bases between them. This CDR3 is built from 14 residues. Germline CDR1 reads KGHSH; CDR2 reads LQKENI. CDR3: CASSPPPANTEAFF. The DNA for the CDR3 is TGTGCCAGCTCACCACCCCCCGCGAACACTGAAGCTTTCTTT.

V is TRBV28 and J is TRBJ1-2; D ambiguous. CDR3 length: 15 amino acids. Trimming left V 9 bases short and J 0 bases short, with 17 bases between. CDR1 and CDR2 from the germline V gene are MDHEN and SYDVKM. The CDR3 spells CASLGLWPANYGYTF. Written as DNA, the CDR3 is TGTGCCAGTCTAGGGTTGTGGCCTGCTAACTATGGCTACACCTTC.

This clone was recorded only once. As DNA, the CDR3 is TGTGCCAGCAGTGTTACAGTGAACACTGAAGCTTTCTTT. This sequence encodes CASSVTVNTEAFF. The chain carries TRBV2 and TRBJ1-1; no reliable D call. With 4 bases removed from V and 0 bases from J, the gap between germline ends came to 6 bases. Germline values: CDR1 SNHLY, CDR2 FYNNEI. The CDR3 sequence is 13 residues long.

The J gene is TRBJ1-1, the V gene TRBV4-1; D not resolved. There are 14 residues in the CDR3. Germline CDR1 reads MGHRA; CDR2 reads YSYEKL. The V and J ends lost 0 bases and 3 bases respectively, with 8 bases between them. CDR3: CASSQDLEYTEAFF. As DNA, the CDR3 is TGCGCCAGCAGCCAAGATCTGGAGTACACTGAAGCTTTCTTT.

The chain joins TRBV5-1 to TRBJ2-5; no reliable D call. This CDR3 is 13 amino acids long. Per germline, CDR1 SGHRS and CDR2 YFSETQ. V lost 4 bases to trimming and J lost 1 base, with 8 bases between them. CDR3 nucleotide sequence: TGCGCCAGCAGCCTCATACCCCAAGAGACCCAGTACTTC. Translation: CASSLIPQETQYF.

The rearrangement uses TRBV6-1 and TRBJ1-5, with D possibly being TRBD1 (5 bases). In germline, CDR1 is MNHNS, CDR2 SASEGT. Trimming took 2 bases from V and 4 from J, leaving 18 bases between them. The CDR3 has 17 amino acids. The CDR3 protein is CASSEMMGLLENQPQHF. The CDR3, as DNA: TGTGCCAGCAGTGAAATGATGGGGCTCCTGGAGAATCAGCCCCAGCATTTT.

The V gene is TRBV28, the J gene TRBJ2-1; D gene uncertain. Germline-derived CDR1 and CDR2 are MDHEN and SYDVKM. This CDR3 comprises 14 residues. The V end was cut by 4 bases, the J end by 1 base, with 8 bases between. The CDR3 loop is CASSSHISYNEQFF. In nucleotides, the CDR3 is TGTGCCAGCAGTTCACATATATCCTACAATGAGCAGTTCTTC.

Concerning this clone: The same CDR3 also results from other DNA sequences found in this sample. The V and J genes are TRBV10-3 and TRBJ1-1; no firm D call. Per germline, CDR1 ENHRY and CDR2 SYGVKD. V was cut by 3 bases and J by 1 base, with 9 bases left in between. The CDR3 spans 14 residues. As DNA, the CDR3 is TGTGCCATCAGTGAAGGCCAGCCGAACACTGAAGCTTTCTTT. Translation: CAISEGQPNTEAFF.

V and J are TRBV27 and TRBJ1-4; 8 positions match TRBD1. The V gene end was trimmed by 8 bases and the J gene end by 5 bases; junction bases not matched to a gene: 10. The germline V gene has CDR1 MNHEY and CDR2 SMNVEV (reference sequence). There are 15 residues in the CDR3. DNA of the CDR3: TGTGCCAGCTCCCGACCGGGACAGGAAAATGAAAAACTGTTTTTT. Encoded protein: CASSRPGQENEKLFF.

This clone was observed a single time. The chain combines TRBV11-1 with TRBJ1-3; weak D call: TRBD1 (5 bases). Trimming removed 3 bases at V and 2 bases at J, with 8 bases between. Germline V gives CDR1 SGHAT, CDR2 FQDESV (reference sequence). CDR3 length: 14 amino acids. In nucleotides, the CDR3 is TGTGCCAGCAGCTTCACAGGAGCTGGAAACACCATATATTTT. Amino acids: CASSFTGAGNTIYF.

The chain links TRBV30 to TRBJ1-1, with D unclear. V lost 0 bases and J 1 base, leaving 6 bases between the germline ends. The germline gives CDR1 GTSNPN, CDR2 SVGIG (reference sequence). The CDR3 sequence is 13 residues long. The CDR3 loop is CAWSVQRNTEAFF. CDR3 DNA sequence: TGTGCCTGGAGTGTACAGAGGAACACTGAAGCTTTCTTT.

The chain combines TRBV7-6 with TRBJ2-7; no definite D call. V lost 1 base to trimming and J lost 6 bases, with 10 bases between them. The germline CDR1 and CDR2 sequences are SGHVS and FNYEAQ. This CDR3 is built from 13 residues. CDR3 coding DNA: TGTGCCAGCAGCTTAGATAGGAGTCCCGAGCAGTACTTC. Translating gives CASSLDRSPEQYF.

CDR3 in DNA: TGCGCCAGCAGCTTGCAGGGAACCCCTGGAAACACCATATATTTT. Protein: CASSLQGTPGNTIYF. This chain links TRBV5-1 with TRBJ1-3; tentative D call: TRBD1 (5 bases). With 1 base removed from V and 2 bases from J, the gap between germline ends came to 10 bases. The CDR3 extends over 15 amino acids. Germline CDR1 reads SGHRS; CDR2 reads YFSETQ.

The chain joins TRBV9 to TRBJ1-2; D is possibly TRBD1 (6 bases). Between the trimmed V and J ends, which lost 3 bases and 5 bases, there was a span of 11 bases. Germline CDR1 reads SGDLS; CDR2 reads YYNGEE. The CDR3 sequence is 13 residues long. Written as DNA, the CDR3 is TGTGCCAGCAGCGGACAGGCTACGTATGGCTACACCTTC. This sequence encodes CASSGQATYGYTF.

The CDR3 DNA is TGTGCCAGCACCGCCGGAAGGGATAATTCACCCCTCCACTTT. Protein: CASTAGRDNSPLHF. V is TRBV7-9 and J is TRBJ1-6; D remains unclear. Germline V gene sequence: CDR1 SEHNR, CDR2 FQNEAQ (reference sequence). The CDR3 has 14 residues. V shed 7 bases and J shed 5 bases, with 12 bases lying between them.

This chain links TRBV18 with TRBJ2-3, with a tentative D call TRBD2 (5 bases). Looked up from germline, CDR1 is KGHSH and CDR2 is LQKENI. The CDR3 spans 12 residues. The V and J ends lost 8 bases and 4 bases respectively, with 10 bases between them. CDR3 loop: CASTALADTQYF. The CDR3 DNA is TGTGCCAGCACGGCACTAGCAGATACGCAGTATTTT.

The V gene is TRBV28, the J gene TRBJ2-5, with a possible D match to TRBD2 (6 bases). This CDR3 is 14 amino acids long. Germline V lookup: CDR1 MDHEN, CDR2 SYDVKM. Trimming removed 4 bases from V and 5 bases from J, with 14 bases in between. CDR3 DNA: TGTGCCAGCAGTTCGTCTTGGGACTGGGAGACCCAGTACTTC. Amino acid sequence: CASSSSWDWETQYF.